The rows below give T cell receptor beta chains drawn from one sample of a study of OX40 agonist ivuxolimab in advanced cancers. TCRdb's copy holds only in-frame clones and misses some; the assay was immunoSEQ multiplex PCR. This sample has around 38,000 clones, with about 80% found just once. This specimen consisted of CD4+ or CD8+ T cells sorted from blood, obtained in a trial of the OX40 agonist ivuxolimab. All receptors derive from an adult with an advanced solid tumor such as melanoma, head and neck, liver or kidney cancer. CDR3s include the opening cysteine and the closing phenylalanine or tryptophan. Each record gives: CDR3 protein, CDR3 DNA, V gene, clone size, D gene, J gene. D genes are given only for firm matches. Size tells how often a clone was seen (once, few, many) or the class of an expanded clone, and some rows leave it out.

CDR3 protein: CASSSSRTGANVLTF
CDR3 DNA: TGTGCCAGCAGCTCATCTAGAACTGGGGCCAACGTCCTGACTTTC
V gene: TRBV11-2
clone size: -
D gene: -
J gene: TRBJ2-6

CDR3 protein: CASSTTGGNQPQHF
CDR3 DNA: TGTGCCAGCAGTACCACAGGGGGCAATCAGCCCCAGCATTTT
V gene: TRBV6-6
clone size: -
D gene: TRBD1
J gene: TRBJ1-5

CDR3 protein: CASSAGREGKNIQYF
CDR3 DNA: TGTGCCAGCAGTGCTGGGCGGGAGGGCAAAAACATTCAGTACTTC
V gene: TRBV25-1
clone size: -
D gene: TRBD2
J gene: TRBJ2-4

CDR3 protein: CASSDRSGYEQYF
CDR3 DNA: TGTGCCAGTAGCGACAGGTCGGGCTACGAGCAGTACTTC
V gene: TRBV19
clone size: -
D gene: -
J gene: TRBJ2-7

CDR3 protein: CASSDQGRVAWGYEQYF
CDR3 DNA: TGTGCCAGCAGTGACCAGGGTCGGGTGGCCTGGGGCTACGAGCAGTACTTC
V gene: TRBV6-1
clone size: -
D gene: -
J gene: TRBJ2-7

CDR3 protein: CASSFVSGLNTEAFF
CDR3 DNA: TGTGCCAGCAGCTTCGTGTCTGGGTTGAACACTGAAGCTTTCTTT
V gene: TRBV5-3
clone size: -
D gene: -
J gene: TRBJ1-1

CDR3 protein: CASSSTVNTEAFF
CDR3 DNA: TGTGCCAGTAGTAGCACAGTGAACACTGAAGCTTTCTTT
V gene: TRBV19
clone size: -
D gene: -
J gene: TRBJ1-1

CDR3 protein: CASSPPLTGLVYGYTF
CDR3 DNA: TGTGCCAGCAGCCCGCCCCTGACAGGGCTTGTCTATGGCTACACCTTC
V gene: TRBV7-8
clone size: few
D gene: TRBD1
J gene: TRBJ1-2

CDR3 protein: CASSQDLAGDLGEQFF
CDR3 DNA: TGTGCCAGCAGCCAGGATCTAGCGGGAGATCTGGGTGAGCAGTTCTTC
V gene: TRBV4-2
clone size: -
D gene: TRBD2
J gene: TRBJ2-1

CDR3 protein: CASSSYNEQFF
CDR3 DNA: TGTGCCAGCAGCTCTTACAATGAGCAGTTCTTC
V gene: TRBV5-6
clone size: -
D gene: -
J gene: TRBJ2-1

CDR3 protein: CASSTGPGANVLTF
CDR3 DNA: TGTGCCAGCAGCACAGGCCCTGGGGCCAACGTCCTGACTTTC
V gene: TRBV6-1
clone size: once
D gene: -
J gene: TRBJ2-6

CDR3 protein: CASSYGGVAYNEQFF
CDR3 DNA: TGTGCCAGCAGTTACGGGGGAGTGGCCTACAATGAGCAGTTCTTC
V gene: TRBV6-5
clone size: -
D gene: -
J gene: TRBJ2-1

CDR3 protein: CASSPMARDRGSGLYEQYF
CDR3 DNA: TGTGCCAGTAGTCCAATGGCCCGGGACAGGGGATCGGGACTCTACGAGCAGTACTTC
V gene: TRBV19
clone size: -
D gene: TRBD1
J gene: TRBJ2-7

CDR3 protein: CASSKDSEQYF
CDR3 DNA: TGTGCCAGCAGCAAGGACAGTGAGCAGTACTTC
V gene: TRBV7-8
clone size: -
D gene: -
J gene: TRBJ2-7

CDR3 protein: CASSGQSSNEQFF
CDR3 DNA: TGTGCCAGCAGCGGCCAGAGTTCGAATGAGCAGTTCTTC
V gene: TRBV7-8
clone size: -
D gene: -
J gene: TRBJ2-1

CDR3 protein: CSVPQGDSYNEQFF
CDR3 DNA: TGCAGCGTACCTCAGGGGGACTCCTACAATGAGCAGTTCTTC
V gene: TRBV29-1
clone size: -
D gene: TRBD1
J gene: TRBJ2-1

CDR3 protein: CASSLEGTGHAGTEAFF
CDR3 DNA: TGCGCCAGCAGCTTGGAAGGGACAGGGCATGCCGGCACTGAAGCTTTCTTT
V gene: TRBV5-1
clone size: -
D gene: TRBD1
J gene: TRBJ1-1

CDR3 protein: CASSAGTASTGELFF
CDR3 DNA: TGTGCCAGCAGTGCCGGGACGGCGAGCACCGGGGAGCTGTTTTTT
V gene: TRBV6-1
clone size: -
D gene: -
J gene: TRBJ2-2

CDR3 protein: CASSPSGRAGRYEQYF
CDR3 DNA: TGTGCCAGCTCACCTAGCGGGAGGGCCGGTCGGTACGAGCAGTACTTC
V gene: TRBV18
clone size: once
D gene: TRBD2
J gene: TRBJ2-7

CDR3 protein: CSVDYGRTGELFF
CDR3 DNA: TGCAGCGTTGACTACGGGAGAACCGGGGAGCTGTTTTTT
V gene: TRBV29-1
clone size: -
D gene: -
J gene: TRBJ2-2

CDR3 protein: CASSQDAGVGETQYF
CDR3 DNA: TGCGCCAGCAGCCAAGATGCTGGAGTGGGGGAGACCCAGTACTTC
V gene: TRBV4-3
clone size: few
D gene: -
J gene: TRBJ2-5

CDR3 protein: CASSYSPGDTDTQYF
CDR3 DNA: TGTGCCAGCAGTTACTCCCCAGGGGACACAGATACGCAGTATTTT
V gene: TRBV6-5
clone size: -
D gene: -
J gene: TRBJ2-3

CDR3 protein: CASSFSGRAGTDTQYF
CDR3 DNA: TGTGCCAGCAGCTTTAGCGGGAGGGCCGGCACAGATACGCAGTATTTT
V gene: TRBV11-2
clone size: -
D gene: TRBD2
J gene: TRBJ2-3

CDR3 protein: CASSVASRSGRTDTQYF
CDR3 DNA: TGTGCCAGCAGCGTAGCTTCGCGTAGCGGGAGAACAGATACGCAGTATTTT
V gene: TRBV9
clone size: -
D gene: TRBD2
J gene: TRBJ2-3

CDR3 protein: CASSSGLAGAGELFF
CDR3 DNA: TGTGCCAGCAGCTCGGGACTAGCGGGAGCCGGGGAGCTGTTTTTT
V gene: TRBV11-1
clone size: -
D gene: TRBD2
J gene: TRBJ2-2

CDR3 protein: CASSESRAGWSDEQFF
CDR3 DNA: TGCGCCAGCAGTGAGTCGAGGGCAGGGTGGTCGGATGAGCAGTTCTTC
V gene: TRBV10-1
clone size: -
D gene: -
J gene: TRBJ2-1

CDR3 protein: CASSSTGQYNQPQHF
CDR3 DNA: TGCGCCAGCAGCTCCACAGGACAGTATAATCAGCCCCAGCATTTT
V gene: TRBV5-1
clone size: -
D gene: -
J gene: TRBJ1-5

CDR3 protein: CATSREGPVYGYTF
CDR3 DNA: TGTGCCACCAGCAGAGAGGGGCCAGTCTATGGCTACACCTTC
V gene: TRBV15
clone size: -
D gene: -
J gene: TRBJ1-2

CDR3 protein: CASTGGRGHEVEKLFF
CDR3 DNA: TGTGCCAGTACCGGGGGCAGGGGGCATGAAGTAGAAAAACTGTTTTTT
V gene: TRBV28
clone size: -
D gene: TRBD1
J gene: TRBJ1-4

CDR3 protein: CASSLARYNEQFF
CDR3 DNA: TGTGCCAGCAGCTTAGCACGGTACAATGAGCAGTTCTTC
V gene: TRBV11-2
clone size: once
D gene: -
J gene: TRBJ2-1

CDR3 protein: CASSLGQGENQPQHF
CDR3 DNA: TGTGCCAGCAGCTTAGGACAGGGCGAGAATCAGCCCCAGCATTTT
V gene: TRBV7-2
clone size: -
D gene: TRBD1
J gene: TRBJ1-5

CDR3 protein: CASSLGGRNTIYF
CDR3 DNA: TGCGCCAGCAGCTTAGGCGGAAGAAACACCATATATTTT
V gene: TRBV5-1
clone size: once
D gene: -
J gene: TRBJ1-3

CDR3 protein: CASSLAGDHEQYF
CDR3 DNA: TGTGCCAGCAGCTTAGCGGGGGACCACGAGCAGTACTTC
V gene: TRBV13
clone size: -
D gene: -
J gene: TRBJ2-7

CDR3 protein: CASSFLLSEQYF
CDR3 DNA: TGTGCCAGCAGCTTCCTGTTGTCAGAGCAGTACTTC
V gene: TRBV5-6
clone size: -
D gene: -
J gene: TRBJ2-7

CDR3 protein: CASSRHRETNYGYTF
CDR3 DNA: TGTGCCAGTAGTCGCCACAGGGAAACTAACTATGGCTACACCTTC
V gene: TRBV19
clone size: -
D gene: -
J gene: TRBJ1-2

CDR3 protein: CASSWTGGKVAEAFF
CDR3 DNA: TGTGCCAGCAGCTGGACTGGAGGGAAGGTTGCTGAAGCTTTCTTT
V gene: TRBV5-8
clone size: -
D gene: -
J gene: TRBJ1-1

CDR3 protein: CASSTNAGTGDNTGELFF
CDR3 DNA: TGTGCCAGCAGCACCAACGCCGGGACAGGAGATAACACCGGGGAGCTGTTTTTT
V gene: TRBV21-1
clone size: -
D gene: -
J gene: TRBJ2-2